These T cell receptor beta chains were read from a single sample in a study of cytomegalovirus exposure and HLA in healthy donors. The data were produced by immunoSEQ multiplex PCR, yet TCRdb's version contains in-frame clones alone and is incomplete. This sample has approximately 260,000 clones, with approximately 84% found just once. Source material: PBMCs. These receptors all stem from a woman in her 30s in good health and CMV-seropositive. The CDR3 runs from the conserved cysteine through the conserved F or W. A D gene is named only where the DNA matches it firmly. Size is omitted from some rows. Given values are once, few, many or a class for expanded clones.

- TRBJ1-4 TRBV20-1 once TGCAGTGCTGAGGTGCGTGAAAAACTGTTTTTT CSAEVREKLFF
TRBD2 TRBJ2-2 TRBV27 - TGTGCCAGCAGTTTCGGCGTGGGGACTAGGGGCACCGGGGAGCTGTTTTTT CASSFGVGTRGTGELFF
TRBD1 TRBJ2-3 TRBV6-1 few TGTGCCAGCAGTGCAGACAGGGGAGGAACAGATACGCAGTATTTT CASSADRGGTDTQYF
- TRBJ1-1 TRBV6-5 - TGTGCCAGCAGTTACTCGACCAGGGACACTGAAGCTTTCTTT CASSYSTRDTEAFF
TRBD1 TRBJ2-2 TRBV30 - TGTGCCTGGGGGGGACAGCCAGTAGGACCCACCGGGGAGCTGTTTTTT CAWGGQPVGPTGELFF
- TRBJ2-1 TRBV7-6 - TGTGCCAGCAGCTTAGGCTCCGGGAGTTATAATGAGCAGTTCTTC CASSLGSGSYNEQFF
- TRBJ1-2 TRBV5-1 - TGCGCCAGCAGCTTGGAGAGTGCCCCCGGGGGTACTGGCTACACCTTC CASSLESAPGGTGYTF
- TRBJ1-2 TRBV9 - TGTGCCAGCAGCGCCCCGAGCCTCTATGGCTACACCTTC CASSAPSLYGYTF
TRBD1 TRBJ1-3 TRBV7-9 - TGTGCCAGCAGCATCCCCGGGACAGGGCCCTCTGGAAACACCATATATTTT CASSIPGTGPSGNTIYF
- TRBJ1-1 TRBV11-2 - TGTGCCAGCAGCTCTTTCCAGGGCGGAACTGAAGCTTTCTTT CASSSFQGGTEAFF
TRBD1 TRBJ2-7 TRBV7-6 - TGTGCCAGCAGCCCGGGACAGGGAATTAGCGAGCAGTACTTC CASSPGQGISEQYF
- TRBJ2-1 TRBV28 - TGTGCCAGCACACAGGGATACTACAATGAGCAGTTCTTC CASTQGYYNEQFF
TRBD1 TRBJ1-3 TRBV30 - TGTGCCTGGAGTAGACAGGGCGGCTTCTCTGGAAACACCATATATTTT CAWSRQGGFSGNTIYF
- TRBJ2-1 TRBV19 - TGTGCCAGTAGTACCTGGACTAACGGCGTCAATGAGCAGTTCTTC CASSTWTNGVNEQFF
- TRBJ1-5 TRBV7-8 once TGTGCCAGCAGCGCCATAACAGGTTTTGAAAATCAGCCCCAGCATTTT CASSAITGFENQPQHF
- TRBJ1-1 TRBV5-1 - TGCGCCAGCAGCCTGATAGTCGGGGGACCAAATGAAGCTTTCTTT CASSLIVGGPNEAFF
TRBD2 TRBJ2-5 TRBV5-1 - TGCGCCAGCAGCTTAGGCGGGAGCGCTGAGACCCAGTACTTC CASSLGGSAETQYF
- TRBJ1-1 TRBV27 once TGTGCCAGCAGTATTCGGGGACAAAGTTTATTAGAAGCTTTCTTT CASSIRGQSLLEAFF
- TRBJ2-2 TRBV5-1 once TGCGCCAGCAGCCGGGGGGCCGGGGGATCGAACACCGGGGAGCTGTTTTTT CASSRGAGGSNTGELFF
TRBD2 TRBJ2-2 TRBV5-1 - TGCGCCAGCAGCTTGGGACTAGCGGATGTGACCGGGGAGCTGTTTTTT CASSLGLADVTGELFF
- TRBJ1-1 TRBV5-4 - TGTGCCAGCAGCCAACCGGGACAAGGGAACACTGAAGCTTTCTTT CASSQPGQGNTEAFF
TRBD1 TRBJ1-5 TRBV27 - TGTGCCAGCAGCGGACAGGGCAATCAGCCCCAGCATTTT CASSGQGNQPQHF
TRBD1 TRBJ2-7 TRBV6-1 - TGTGCCAGCAGTGACCGGGACAGGTTCTACGAGCAGTACTTC CASSDRDRFYEQYF
TRBD1 TRBJ1-5 TRBV11-3 - TGTGCCAGCAGCTTAAGGGGGCATAACAATCAGCCCCAGCATTTT CASSLRGHNNQPQHF
TRBD1 TRBJ1-2 TRBV9 - TGTGCCAGCAGCGGAGGGGACAGGGCAAGAGAGGACGGCTACACCTTC CASSGGDRAREDGYTF
- TRBJ2-7 TRBV5-6 - TGTGCCAGCAGCTCCGGGACACCCGTTCGCCAATACGAGCAGTACTTC CASSSGTPVRQYEQYF
- TRBJ1-1 TRBV27 - TGTGCCAGCAGCATATCTCGACAGACTGAAGCTTTCTTT CASSISRQTEAFF
- TRBJ2-7 TRBV6-1 few TGTGCCAGCACAGGGTCCCGAAACGAGCAGTACTTC CASTGSRNEQYF
TRBD1 TRBJ2-1 TRBV5-1 - TGCGCCAGCAGCTTGGAGGGGACAGGGGAGTTCTTC CASSLEGTGEFF